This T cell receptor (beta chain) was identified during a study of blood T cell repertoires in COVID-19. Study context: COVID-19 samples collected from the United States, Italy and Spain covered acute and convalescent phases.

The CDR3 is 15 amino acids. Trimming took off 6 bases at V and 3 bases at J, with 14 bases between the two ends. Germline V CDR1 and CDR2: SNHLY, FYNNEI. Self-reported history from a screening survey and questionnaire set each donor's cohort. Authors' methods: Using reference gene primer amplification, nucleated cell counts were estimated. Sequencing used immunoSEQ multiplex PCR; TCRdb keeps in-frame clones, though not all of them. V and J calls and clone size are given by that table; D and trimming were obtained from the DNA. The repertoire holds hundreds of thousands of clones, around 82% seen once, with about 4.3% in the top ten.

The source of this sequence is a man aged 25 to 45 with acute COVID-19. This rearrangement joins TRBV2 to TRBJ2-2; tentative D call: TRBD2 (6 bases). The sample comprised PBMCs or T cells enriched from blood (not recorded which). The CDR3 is CASRPRDFYTGELFF. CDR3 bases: TGTGCCAGCAGGCCGAGGGACTTCTACACCGGGGAGCTGTTTTTT.